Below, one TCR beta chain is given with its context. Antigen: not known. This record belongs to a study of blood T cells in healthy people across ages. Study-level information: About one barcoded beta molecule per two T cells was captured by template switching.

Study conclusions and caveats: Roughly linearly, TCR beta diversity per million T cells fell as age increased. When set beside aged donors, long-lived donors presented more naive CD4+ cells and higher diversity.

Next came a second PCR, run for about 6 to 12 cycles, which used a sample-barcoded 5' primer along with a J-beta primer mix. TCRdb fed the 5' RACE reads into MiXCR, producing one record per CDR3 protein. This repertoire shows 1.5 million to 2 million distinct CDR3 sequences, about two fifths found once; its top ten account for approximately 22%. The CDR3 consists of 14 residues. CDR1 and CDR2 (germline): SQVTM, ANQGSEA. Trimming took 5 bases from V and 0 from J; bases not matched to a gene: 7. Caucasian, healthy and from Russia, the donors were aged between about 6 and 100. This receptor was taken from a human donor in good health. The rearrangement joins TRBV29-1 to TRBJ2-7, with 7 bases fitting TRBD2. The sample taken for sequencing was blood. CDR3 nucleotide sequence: TGCAGCGTTCAACCCGGGAGGAGCTCCTACGAGCAGTACTTC. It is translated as CSVQPGRSSYEQYF.